Listed below are T cell receptor beta chains from one sample, sequenced in a study of radiotherapy plus CTLA-4 blockade in lung cancer. Produced via immunoSEQ multiplex PCR; TCRdb's table is partial and in-frame only. The sample holds 45,000 to 55,000 clones; 70% to 90% are singletons and the top ten take less than 9.5%. This specimen was peripheral blood, taken from a patient treated with radiotherapy plus ipilimumab. The receptors derive from a human donor with non-small cell lung cancer whose response to radiotherapy plus ipilimumab could not be evaluated. The CDR3 runs from the conserved cysteine through the conserved F or W. D genes are given only for firm matches. Clone size is given for some rows only: seen once, a few or many times, or a class if the clone is expanded.

d_call: TRBD2
v_call: TRBV4-3
j_call: TRBJ2-7
clone_size: few
cdr3_aa: CASSQDYGRAGEQYF
cdr3_nt: TGCGCCAGCAGCCAAGATTACGGGAGGGCCGGGGAGCAGTACTTC

d_call: -
v_call: TRBV28
j_call: TRBJ2-7
clone_size: -
cdr3_aa: CASSFPPPGEQYF
cdr3_nt: TGTGCCAGCAGTTTCCCCCCCCCGGGGGAGCAGTACTTC

d_call: TRBD1
v_call: TRBV7-9
j_call: TRBJ1-5
clone_size: -
cdr3_aa: CASGPGQAFQPQHF
cdr3_nt: TGTGCCAGCGGCCCGGGACAGGCGTTTCAGCCCCAGCATTTT

d_call: TRBD2
v_call: TRBV9
j_call: TRBJ2-3
clone_size: -
cdr3_aa: CASSVASGGTDTQYF
cdr3_nt: TGTGCCAGCAGCGTAGCGAGCGGGGGCACAGATACGCAGTATTTT

d_call: -
v_call: TRBV7-2
j_call: TRBJ2-1
clone_size: -
cdr3_aa: CASSLQGINEQFF
cdr3_nt: TGTGCCAGCAGCTTACAGGGTATTAATGAGCAGTTCTTC

d_call: -
v_call: TRBV5-1
j_call: TRBJ2-1
clone_size: -
cdr3_aa: CASSLAWAYNEQFF
cdr3_nt: TGCGCCAGCAGCTTGGCGTGGGCATACAATGAGCAGTTCTTC

d_call: -
v_call: TRBV15
j_call: TRBJ2-3
clone_size: -
cdr3_aa: CATSRDVLALDTQYF
cdr3_nt: TGTGCCACCAGCAGAGATGTGCTAGCCCTAGATACGCAGTATTTT

d_call: -
v_call: TRBV29-1
j_call: TRBJ2-1
clone_size: -
cdr3_aa: CSVAGSSYNEQFF
cdr3_nt: TGCAGCGTTGCCGGGAGCTCCTACAATGAGCAGTTCTTC

d_call: -
v_call: TRBV18
j_call: TRBJ2-1
clone_size: -
cdr3_aa: CASSSTTQGFEQFF
cdr3_nt: TGTGCCAGCTCATCCACAACCCAGGGGTTTGAGCAGTTCTTC

d_call: -
v_call: TRBV11-3
j_call: TRBJ2-5
clone_size: -
cdr3_aa: CASSLGPGKEKTQYF
cdr3_nt: TGTGCCAGCAGCTTAGGACCGGGAAAAGAGAAGACCCAGTACTTC

d_call: -
v_call: TRBV2
j_call: TRBJ2-2
clone_size: -
cdr3_aa: CASRRGADTGELFF
cdr3_nt: TGTGCCAGCAGACGGGGGGCGGATACCGGGGAGCTGTTTTTT

d_call: -
v_call: TRBV6-5
j_call: TRBJ2-1
clone_size: -
cdr3_aa: CASSYPTGSGEQFF
cdr3_nt: TGTGCCAGCAGTTACCCGACAGGAAGTGGGGAGCAGTTCTTC

d_call: TRBD1
v_call: TRBV6-1
j_call: TRBJ1-2
clone_size: -
cdr3_aa: CASSIRQGFYGYTF
cdr3_nt: TGTGCCAGCAGTATTCGACAGGGGTTCTATGGCTACACCTTC

d_call: TRBD1
v_call: TRBV5-5
j_call: TRBJ1-4
clone_size: -
cdr3_aa: CASSLDRVNEKLFF
cdr3_nt: TGTGCCAGCAGCCTGGACAGGGTTAATGAAAAACTGTTTTTT

d_call: -
v_call: TRBV7-9
j_call: TRBJ2-7
clone_size: -
cdr3_aa: CASSSGGVFYEQYF
cdr3_nt: TGTGCCAGCAGCTCCGGCGGCGTTTTCTACGAGCAGTACTTC

d_call: -
v_call: TRBV7-2
j_call: TRBJ2-3
clone_size: -
cdr3_aa: CASSLGNIGTTTDTQYF
cdr3_nt: TGTGCCAGCAGCTTGGGCAATATCGGCACAACCACAGATACGCAGTATTTT

d_call: TRBD2
v_call: TRBV19
j_call: TRBJ2-7
clone_size: -
cdr3_aa: CASSILGGGGYEQYF
cdr3_nt: TGTGCCAGTAGTATCCTCGGTGGGGGGGGCTACGAGCAGTACTTC

d_call: -
v_call: TRBV4-1
j_call: TRBJ1-1
clone_size: -
cdr3_aa: CASSQDPGLGNTEAFF
cdr3_nt: TGCGCCAGCAGCCAAGATCCAGGTTTAGGGAACACTGAAGCTTTCTTT

d_call: TRBD1
v_call: TRBV28
j_call: TRBJ1-5
clone_size: once
cdr3_aa: CASRTGSNQPQHF
cdr3_nt: TGTGCCAGCAGGACAGGGAGCAATCAGCCCCAGCATTTT

d_call: TRBD2
v_call: TRBV7-9
j_call: TRBJ2-2
clone_size: -
cdr3_aa: CASSLASGRARELFF
cdr3_nt: TGTGCCAGCAGCTTAGCGAGCGGGAGGGCCCGGGAGCTGTTTTTT

d_call: -
v_call: TRBV11-2
j_call: TRBJ2-5
clone_size: -
cdr3_aa: CASSLGGTRQETQYF
cdr3_nt: TGTGCCAGCAGCTTAGGCGGGACCCGCCAAGAGACCCAGTACTTC

d_call: TRBD2
v_call: TRBV7-2
j_call: TRBJ2-3
clone_size: once
cdr3_aa: CASSRTSGATSTDTQYF
cdr3_nt: TGTGCCAGCAGCCGGACTAGCGGGGCCACTAGCACAGATACGCAGTATTTT

d_call: TRBD2
v_call: TRBV9
j_call: TRBJ2-1
clone_size: -
cdr3_aa: CASNRGPREGQFF
cdr3_nt: TGTGCCAGCAATCGGGGACCCAGGGAGGGGCAGTTCTTC

d_call: -
v_call: TRBV6-5
j_call: TRBJ1-5
clone_size: -
cdr3_aa: CASSPGQLNQPQHF
cdr3_nt: TGTGCCAGCAGCCCCGGACAGCTCAATCAGCCCCAGCATTTT

d_call: -
v_call: TRBV4-1
j_call: TRBJ2-7
clone_size: -
cdr3_aa: CASSPRLGTYEQYF
cdr3_nt: TGCGCCAGCAGCCCGAGGCTCGGGACCTACGAGCAGTACTTC

d_call: TRBD2
v_call: TRBV28
j_call: TRBJ2-3
clone_size: -
cdr3_aa: CASSSFPSGSNTDTQYF
cdr3_nt: TGTGCCAGCAGTTCTTTCCCTAGCGGATCAAACACAGATACGCAGTATTTT

d_call: TRBD1
v_call: TRBV27
j_call: TRBJ2-3
clone_size: -
cdr3_aa: CASSSRTGVSVTDTQYF
cdr3_nt: TGTGCCAGCAGTTCAAGGACAGGGGTATCGGTCACAGATACGCAGTATTTT

d_call: TRBD2
v_call: TRBV6-1
j_call: TRBJ2-1
clone_size: few
cdr3_aa: CASSVSGGAGEQFF
cdr3_nt: TGTGCCAGCAGTGTTAGCGGGGGGGCGGGAGAGCAGTTCTTC

d_call: TRBD1
v_call: TRBV5-4
j_call: TRBJ1-1
clone_size: -
cdr3_aa: CASSLAGTDNTEAFF
cdr3_nt: TGTGCCAGCAGCTTGGCCGGGACAGACAACACTGAAGCTTTCTTT

d_call: -
v_call: TRBV5-4
j_call: TRBJ2-2
clone_size: -
cdr3_aa: CASRADTGELFF
cdr3_nt: TGTGCCAGCAGGGCGGACACCGGGGAGCTGTTTTTT

d_call: TRBD2
v_call: TRBV4-1
j_call: TRBJ2-1
clone_size: -
cdr3_aa: CASSQARGGRDNEQFF
cdr3_nt: TGCGCCAGCAGCCAAGCTCGGGGGGGGCGGGACAATGAGCAGTTCTTC

d_call: -
v_call: TRBV4-3
j_call: TRBJ2-1
clone_size: -
cdr3_aa: CASRDDSAGYNEQFF
cdr3_nt: TGCGCCAGCAGAGACGACTCCGCTGGCTACAATGAGCAGTTCTTC

d_call: -
v_call: TRBV7-6
j_call: TRBJ2-7
clone_size: -
cdr3_aa: CASGQANEQYF
cdr3_nt: TGTGCCAGCGGTCAAGCCAACGAGCAGTACTTC

d_call: TRBD2
v_call: TRBV4-1
j_call: TRBJ2-3
clone_size: few
cdr3_aa: CASSQVSGRATDTQYF
cdr3_nt: TGCGCCAGCAGCCAAGTAAGCGGGAGGGCGACAGATACGCAGTATTTT

d_call: TRBD1
v_call: TRBV5-1
j_call: TRBJ2-7
clone_size: -
cdr3_aa: CASSFTPRGTGAYEQYF
cdr3_nt: TGCGCCAGCAGCTTTACCCCCCGCGGGACAGGTGCCTACGAGCAGTACTTC

d_call: TRBD1
v_call: TRBV18
j_call: TRBJ1-2
clone_size: -
cdr3_aa: CASSAIQGGDYGYTF
cdr3_nt: TGTGCCAGCTCAGCAATACAGGGGGGAGACTATGGCTACACCTTC

d_call: TRBD1
v_call: TRBV7-9
j_call: TRBJ1-1
clone_size: -
cdr3_aa: CASSPLWTGVNTEAFF
cdr3_nt: TGTGCCAGCAGCCCACTATGGACAGGGGTGAACACTGAAGCTTTCTTT

d_call: TRBD2
v_call: TRBV27
j_call: TRBJ2-3
clone_size: -
cdr3_aa: CASSFTTSTQDTQYF
cdr3_nt: TGTGCCAGCAGTTTCACGACTAGCACCCAAGATACGCAGTATTTT

d_call: TRBD1
v_call: TRBV4-3
j_call: TRBJ1-3
clone_size: -
cdr3_aa: CASSQAATGTGNTIYF
cdr3_nt: TGCGCCAGCAGCCAAGCCGCGACAGGGACTGGAAACACCATATATTTT

d_call: TRBD2
v_call: TRBV4-2
j_call: TRBJ2-7
clone_size: few
cdr3_aa: CASSQEWGRGAYEQYF
cdr3_nt: TGTGCCAGCAGCCAAGAGTGGGGACGGGGGGCCTACGAGCAGTACTTC

d_call: -
v_call: TRBV4-3
j_call: TRBJ1-1
clone_size: -
cdr3_aa: CASRPTQAGMNTEAFF
cdr3_nt: TGCGCCAGCAGACCCACCCAGGCAGGGATGAACACTGAAGCTTTCTTT

d_call: TRBD2
v_call: TRBV27
j_call: TRBJ2-7
clone_size: -
cdr3_aa: CASTRTSGSSYEQYF
cdr3_nt: TGTGCCAGCACCAGGACTAGCGGGTCTTCCTACGAGCAGTACTTC

d_call: -
v_call: TRBV2
j_call: TRBJ2-1
clone_size: -
cdr3_aa: CASRREHYNEQFF
cdr3_nt: TGTGCCAGCAGGCGGGAACATTACAATGAGCAGTTCTTC

d_call: TRBD2
v_call: TRBV18
j_call: TRBJ2-3
clone_size: -
cdr3_aa: CASSPTSAYTDTQYF
cdr3_nt: TGTGCCAGCTCACCTACTAGCGCGTACACAGATACGCAGTATTTT

d_call: TRBD1
v_call: TRBV7-6
j_call: TRBJ2-1
clone_size: once
cdr3_aa: CASSLGPGQGINEQFF
cdr3_nt: TGTGCCAGCAGCTTAGGACCGGGACAGGGAATCAATGAGCAGTTCTTC

d_call: -
v_call: TRBV7-9
j_call: TRBJ2-3
clone_size: -
cdr3_aa: CASSSQERDTQYF
cdr3_nt: TGTGCCAGCAGCTCCCAAGAGAGGGATACGCAGTATTTT

d_call: -
v_call: TRBV11-3
j_call: TRBJ2-1
clone_size: -
cdr3_aa: CASSSVGLAEQFF
cdr3_nt: TGTGCCAGCAGTTCAGTAGGACTCGCAGAACAGTTCTTC

d_call: -
v_call: TRBV9
j_call: TRBJ2-1
clone_size: -
cdr3_aa: CASSPGTLIPNIAQFF
cdr3_nt: TGTGCCAGCAGCCCGGGGACTTTAATTCCTAATATTGCGCAGTTCTTC

d_call: TRBD2
v_call: TRBV4-1
j_call: TRBJ2-5
clone_size: -
cdr3_aa: CASSQGGLALVGTQYF
cdr3_nt: TGCGCCAGCAGCCAAGGGGGACTAGCCTTGGTAGGGACCCAGTACTTC

d_call: -
v_call: TRBV7-9
j_call: TRBJ2-3
clone_size: -
cdr3_aa: CASRREIRTDTQYF
cdr3_nt: TGTGCCAGCAGACGAGAGATACGCACAGATACGCAGTATTTT

d_call: -
v_call: TRBV7-8
j_call: TRBJ1-1
clone_size: few
cdr3_aa: CASSLGRRPNTEAFF
cdr3_nt: TGTGCCAGCAGCTTAGGGCGGCGGCCGAACACTGAAGCTTTCTTT

d_call: TRBD2
v_call: TRBV19
j_call: TRBJ2-1
clone_size: -
cdr3_aa: CASSILREGPYNEQFF
cdr3_nt: TGTGCCAGTAGTATTTTAAGGGAGGGGCCCTACAATGAGCAGTTCTTC

d_call: TRBD1
v_call: TRBV19
j_call: TRBJ2-7
clone_size: -
cdr3_aa: CASSSGQGPYEQYF
cdr3_nt: TGTGCCAGTAGTTCAGGACAGGGGCCGTACGAGCAGTACTTC

d_call: -
v_call: TRBV6-5
j_call: TRBJ2-2
clone_size: -
cdr3_aa: CASSPQGRAGGELFF
cdr3_nt: TGTGCCAGCAGTCCCCAGGGGAGGGCGGGCGGGGAGCTGTTTTTT

d_call: TRBD2
v_call: TRBV7-9
j_call: TRBJ2-3
clone_size: -
cdr3_aa: CASSKGLGRTDTQYF
cdr3_nt: TGTGCCAGCAGCAAGGGACTAGGGCGCACAGATACGCAGTATTTT

d_call: -
v_call: TRBV15
j_call: TRBJ2-7
clone_size: few
cdr3_aa: CATSREIGEQYF
cdr3_nt: TGTGCCACCAGCAGGGAGATCGGCGAGCAGTACTTC

d_call: TRBD1
v_call: TRBV27
j_call: TRBJ1-5
clone_size: -
cdr3_aa: CASSGQGDQPQHF
cdr3_nt: TGTGCCAGCAGTGGACAGGGAGATCAGCCCCAGCATTTT

d_call: TRBD2
v_call: TRBV16
j_call: TRBJ2-3
clone_size: -
cdr3_aa: CASSHSLAGPQYF
cdr3_nt: TGTGCCAGCAGCCATTCACTAGCGGGGCCGCAGTATTTT

d_call: -
v_call: TRBV19
j_call: TRBJ1-5
clone_size: -
cdr3_aa: CASRIREGGNSNQPQHF
cdr3_nt: TGTGCCAGTAGGATTAGGGAGGGGGGGAATAGCAATCAGCCCCAGCATTTT